One sample yielded the 20 T cell receptor beta chains listed below, sequenced in a study of blood T cell repertoires in COVID-19. Generated by immunoSEQ multiplex PCR, the TCRdb table keeps only in-frame clones and is missing some. The sample contains 97,000 or so clones, around four fifths of which appear only once. The sample comprised peripheral blood. These receptor sequences come from a human donor in a cohort sampled during active COVID-19.

The chain couples TRBV20-1 to TRBJ2-7; D may be TRBD1 (6 bases). Per the germline V gene, CDR1 is DFQATT and CDR2 is SNEGSKA (reference sequence). CDR3 length: 14 amino acids. The V and J ends lost 3 bases and 2 bases respectively, with 14 bases between them. CDR3 loop: CSASRAGATYEQYF. The CDR3 nucleotides read TGCAGTGCTAGTAGGGCAGGGGCAACCTACGAGCAGTACTTC.

The rearrangement joins TRBV7-7 to TRBJ2-3; D perhaps matches TRBD2 (6 bases). The CDR3 consists of 15 residues. Germline lookup yields CDR1 SSHAT and CDR2 FNYEAQ (reference sequence). V lost 5 bases, J lost 0 bases, and 12 bases lay in between. Here the CDR3 reads CASSPRGVSTDTQYF. CDR3 in DNA: TGTGCCAGCAGCCCACGCGGGGTTAGCACAGATACGCAGTATTTT. Together with reference TRBV7-7 and TRBJ2-3, the CDR3 gives the full variable domain: GAGVSQSPRYKVTKRGQDVTLRCDPISSHATLYWYQQALGQGPEFLTYFNYEAQPDKSGLPSDRFSAERPEGSISTLTIQRTEQRDSAMYRCASSPRGVSTDTQYFGPGTRLTVL.

The chain recombines TRBV9 with TRBJ1-5, with D unresolved. The CDR3 is 16 residues long. Germline assignment: CDR1 SGDLS and CDR2 YYNGEE. V was shortened by 2 bases and J by 2 bases, with 14 bases between the two germline ends. CDR3 in DNA: TGTGCCAGCAGCGTCGTCCCCGGGTACCGCAATCAGCCCCAGCATTTT. As protein: CASSVVPGYRNQPQHF.

V and J are TRBV18 and TRBJ2-7; 7 nucleotides match TRBD2. Looked up from germline, CDR1 is KGHSH and CDR2 is LQKENI. The CDR3 runs 14 residues. J lost 5 bases, V lost 2 bases, and 6 bases had no gene match. CDR3 sequence reads: CASSPRAGDDEQYF. CDR3 nucleotides: TGTGCCAGCTCACCAAGGGCGGGGGACGACGAGCAGTACTTC.

The chain joins TRBV2 to TRBJ2-1; 10 positions match TRBD2. The V gene end was trimmed by 2 bases and the J gene end by 9 bases; junction bases not matched to a gene: 4. CDR1 is SNHLY, CDR2 FYNNEI, per germline. The CDR3 is 14 amino acids. The CDR3, as DNA: TGTGCCAGCAGTGAACTACTAGCGGGGTTTGAGCAGTTCTTC. Amino acid sequence: CASSELLAGFEQFF.

This chain connects TRBV5-1 to TRBJ2-3; 14 bases map to TRBD2. V lost 4 bases, J lost 2 bases, and 3 bases stayed unmatched. CDR3 length: 16 residues. Per the germline V gene, CDR1 is SGHRS and CDR2 is YFSETQ. The CDR3 DNA reads as TGCGCCAGCAGCCCGGGACTAGCGGGGGTCACAGATACGCAGTATTTT. Protein sequence: CASSPGLAGVTDTQYF.

The rearrangement joins TRBV19 to TRBJ2-1; no firm D call. Germline V gives CDR1 LNHDA, CDR2 SQIVND (reference sequence). V was clipped by 1 base and J by 3 bases, with 19 bases between them. The CDR3 length is 18 residues. CDR3 loop: CASSIAGFLDSSYNEQFF. CDR3 DNA sequence: TGTGCCAGTAGTATAGCCGGCTTTCTAGATTCGAGCTACAATGAGCAGTTCTTC. Full variable domain (outside the CDR3, taken from reference TRBV19 and TRBJ2-1): DGGITQSPKYLFRKEGQNVTLSCEQNLNHDAMYWYRQDPGQGLRLIYYSQIVNDFQKGDIAEGYSVSREKKESFPLTVTSAQKNPTAFYLCASSIAGFLDSSYNEQFFGPGTRLTVL.

This chain joins TRBV11-3 and TRBJ1-2, with D perhaps TRBD1 (5 bases). Germline values: CDR1 SGHNT, CDR2 YENEEA. V gave up 2 bases and J gave up 7 bases, with 14 bases separating them. This CDR3 is 14 amino acids long. CDR3 residues: CASSLYQGRTGYTF. The CDR3 DNA sequence: TGTGCCAGCAGCTTATATCAGGGAAGGACTGGCTACACCTTC.

This clone was detected ten times or more. The V and J genes are TRBV11-2 and TRBJ2-7; D might be TRBD1 (6 bases). The CDR3 contains 14 residues. With 2 bases removed from V and 5 bases from J, the gap between germline ends came to 13 bases. CDR1 and CDR2 (germline): SGHAT, FQNNGV. CDR3 bases: TGTGCCAGCAGCTTAATGAGGGGGTGGAACGAGCAGTACTTC. This codes for CASSLMRGWNEQYF.

The rearrangement uses TRBV3-1 (or the pseudogene TRBV3-2) and TRBJ1-3; no reliable D call. V was cut by 0 bases and J by 0 bases, with 12 bases left in between. This CDR3 has 17 residues. The germline CDR1 and CDR2 sequences are LGHDT and YNNKEL (reference sequence). The CDR3 region has the DNA TGTGCCAGCAGCCAAGATGGACGGGAAGACTCTGGAAACACCATATATTTT. Protein sequence: CASSQDGREDSGNTIYF.

The chain couples TRBV11-2 to TRBJ2-1; no definite D call. The V end lost 0 bases, the J end lost 0 bases, and 6 bases lay between the germline ends. The CDR3 is made up of 15 amino acids. CDR1 is SGHAT, CDR2 FQNNGV, per germline. This CDR3 reads CASSLDPFSYNEQFF. CDR3 nucleotide sequence: TGTGCCAGCAGCTTAGACCCCTTCTCCTACAATGAGCAGTTCTTC. Using reference TRBV11-2 and TRBJ2-1 for the parts outside the CDR3, the full variable domain is EAGVAQSPRYKIIEKRQSVAFWCNPISGHATLYWYQQILGQGPKLLIQFQNNGVVDDSQLPKDRFSAERLKGVDSTLKIQPAKLEDSAVYLCASSLDPFSYNEQFFGPGTRLTVL.

The gene calls are TRBV24-1 and TRBJ1-2; D perhaps matches TRBD1 (6 bases). CDR1 and CDR2 from the germline V gene are KGHDR and SFDVKD. V dropped 9 bases and J dropped 3 bases, with 10 bases sitting between them. The CDR3 runs 12 residues. The CDR3 here is CATQDRYYGYTF. Here the CDR3 DNA reads TGTGCCACCCAGGACAGATACTATGGCTACACCTTC.

This clone showed up just once. The rearrangement joins TRBV11-3 to TRBJ1-2; 7 bases are shared with TRBD1. The CDR3 sequence is 13 residues long. J gave up 8 bases and V 2 bases, and 5 bases lay outside the gene matches. Germline values: CDR1 SGHNT, CDR2 YENEEA. In DNA form, the CDR3 reads TGTGCCAGCAGCTTACCGACAGGGTTAGGCTACACCTTC. This gives the protein CASSLPTGLGYTF.

The chain couples TRBV7-3 to TRBJ2-1; D not resolved. Looked up from germline, CDR1 is SGHTA and CDR2 is FQGTGA. This CDR3 comprises 13 residues. V lost 2 bases and J 7 bases, leaving 9 bases between the germline ends. The CDR3, as DNA: TGTGCCAGCAGCTTATATGTGCAGAATGAGCAGTTCTTC. Its protein is CASSLYVQNEQFF.

The chain combines TRBV7-9 with TRBJ1-2; tentatively, D is TRBD1 (5 bases). Between the trimmed V and J ends, which lost 4 bases and 2 bases, there was a span of 11 bases. The CDR3 sequence is 14 residues long. In germline, CDR1 is SEHNR, CDR2 FQNEAQ (reference sequence). The CDR3 is CASSSIDRNYGYTF. The CDR3 bases are TGTGCCAGCAGCTCGATCGACAGAAACTATGGCTACACCTTC.

The chain combines TRBV11-2 with TRBJ2-1; TRBD2 matches at 9 bases. The germline CDR1 and CDR2 sequences are SGHAT and FQNNGV. J was trimmed by 8 bases and V by 2 bases; bases with no gene match: 7. The CDR3 is 15 amino acids. CDR3 sequence reads: CASSLLGGGADEQFF. DNA of the CDR3: TGTGCCAGCAGCTTATTGGGCGGGGGGGCCGATGAGCAGTTCTTC.

The sample holds one count of this clone. The chain uses TRBV5-1 and TRBJ1-3, with unresolved D. This CDR3 is built from 14 residues. Germline CDR1 is SGHRS and CDR2 is YFSETQ. Trimming cost V 0 bases and J 3 bases, with 7 bases left between them. CDR3 coding DNA: TGCGCCAGCAGCTTGGCGGCAGGTGGAAACACCATATATTTT. Protein product: CASSLAAGGNTIYF.

V and J are TRBV7-2 and TRBJ2-7, with 11 nucleotides matching TRBD1. Trimming at V came to 6 bases and at J to 12 bases, leaving 4 bases not matched to a gene. The CDR3 totals 11 residues. CDR1 is SGHTA and CDR2 is FQGNSA in the germline V gene. This chain's CDR3 is CASSGQGAMYF. The CDR3 nucleotides are TGTGCCAGCAGTGGACAGGGGGCCATGTACTTC.

The gene calls are TRBV10-3 and TRBJ2-1; D possibly corresponds to TRBD1 (6 bases). CDR1 is ENHRY, CDR2 SYGVKD, per germline. This CDR3 has 15 amino acids. V was shortened by 7 bases and J by 0 bases, with 13 bases between the two germline ends. For the CDR3, the DNA is TGTGCCATCAAGGACAGTATGAGCTCCTACAATGAGCAGTTCTTC. Residues: CAIKDSMSSYNEQFF.

The V call is TRBV25-1, the J call TRBJ1-5; 8 nucleotides align to TRBD1. Germline lookup yields CDR1 MGHDK and CDR2 SYGVNS. The CDR3 covers 16 residues. The V gene end was trimmed by 3 bases and the J gene end by 4 bases; junction bases not matched to a gene: 8. In DNA, the CDR3 is TGTGCCAGCAGTGAGCTTCGGGACAGGCCAAATCAGCCCCAGCATTTT. Protein product: CASSELRDRPNQPQHF. The full variable domain, completed using reference TRBV25-1 and TRBJ1-5, is EADIYQTPRYLVIGTGKKITLECSQTMGHDKMYWYQQDPGMELHLIHYSYGVNSTEKGDLSSESTVSRIRTEHFPLTLESARPSHTSQYLCASSELRDRPNQPQHFGDGTRLSIL.